A single sample is the source of the 5 T cell receptor beta chains below, sequenced in a study of neurological immune-mediated disorders. TCRdb reanalysed the 5' RACE reads using MiXCR and keeps one entry per CDR3 protein. The repertoire consists of about 79,000 distinct CDR3 sequences, with roughly 15% occurring once and the leading ten covering under 7%. Sequencing was performed on PBMCs. The receptors were sampled from a woman between 50 and 59 years old in good health.

This clonotype was observed at least ten times. This chain connects TRBV20-1 to TRBJ1-6; D ambiguous. The CDR3 is 13 residues long. The V gene's germline CDR1 is DFQATT and CDR2 SNEGSKA (reference sequence). Between the trimmed V and J ends, which lost 3 bases and 4 bases, there was a span of 7 bases. The DNA for the CDR3 is TGCAGTGCTAGTTTCGGTTATAATTCACCCCTCCACTTT. Translation: CSASFGYNSPLHF.

The chain combines TRBV25-1 with TRBJ2-3; D is perhaps TRBD1 (6 bases). The DNA end is more similar to TRBJ1-5, so the J call may be wrong. In germline, CDR1 is MGHDK, CDR2 SYGVNS. The CDR3 has 14 amino acids. CDR3 DNA: TGTGCCAGCAGGGTTAGCGGGGGCACGGATACGCAGCATTTT. Translation gives CASRVSGGTDTQHF.

This clonotype was seen a handful of times. The chain joins TRBV5-1 to TRBJ2-5, with 8 nucleotides matching TRBD1. The CDR3 totals 16 residues. J was trimmed by 5 bases and V by 1 base; bases with no gene match: 10. CDR1 is SGHRS, CDR2 YFSETQ, per germline. CDR3 nucleotide sequence: TGCGCCAGCAGCTTGTCCCAGGGGGCAATAGCGGAGACCCAGTACTTC. As protein: CASSLSQGAIAETQYF.

The sample holds many counts of this clonotype. The chain uses TRBV3-1 and TRBJ2-5; D perhaps matches TRBD2 (6 bases). Germline assignment: CDR1 LGHDT and CDR2 YNNKEL (reference sequence). This CDR3 contains 14 residues. Trimming left V 2 bases short and J 5 bases short, with 12 bases between. DNA for the CDR3: TGTGCCAGCAGCCAATCGTCAGGGAGGGAGACCCAGTACTTC. It encodes CASSQSSGRETQYF.

The chain carries TRBV28 and TRBJ2-5; tentative D call: TRBD2 (7 bases). Between the trimmed V and J ends, which lost 4 bases and 5 bases, there was a span of 23 bases. This CDR3 comprises 17 residues. Per the germline V gene, CDR1 is MDHEN and CDR2 is SYDVKM. CDR3 bases: TGTGCCAGCAGTTCGCTAGAGGGGGGGGGCACCCGGGAGACCCAGTACTTC. This gives the protein CASSSLEGGGTRETQYF.